A selection of T cell receptor beta chains follows, all from one sample in a study of cytomegalovirus exposure and HLA in healthy donors. Here immunoSEQ multiplex PCR was the method, and the copy in TCRdb shows in-frame clones only, minus some. The sample includes 120,000 to 150,000 clones, approximately 88% of them seen just once. The sample was PBMCs. These receptors all stem from a man younger than 30 in good health and CMV-seropositive. CDR3s include the opening cysteine and the closing phenylalanine or tryptophan. The D gene is left open where the match is weak. Where a row states a size, it is once, few, many or the class of an expanded clone; other rows omit it.

j_call v_call d_call clone_size cdr3_nt cdr3_aa
TRBJ1-5 TRBV27 - - TGTGCCAGCAGTTTATCGTGGCAGGGTAACAATCAGCCCCAGCATTTT CASSLSWQGNNQPQHF
TRBJ1-1 TRBV7-2 - - TGTGCCAGCAGCTTCAGCGGGACGATGAACACTGAAGCTTTCTTT CASSFSGTMNTEAFF
TRBJ1-2 TRBV28 TRBD1 once TGTGCCAGCACCCCACTCCCCACAGGGGTTAACTATGGCTACACCTTC CASTPLPTGVNYGYTF
TRBJ1-1 TRBV5-1 - - TGCGCCAGCAGCCATGACGGGGGAAACACTGAAGCTTTCTTT CASSHDGGNTEAFF
TRBJ1-2 TRBV28 - - TGTGCCACCCAGGGGTACTATGGCTACACCTTC CATQGYYGYTF
TRBJ2-1 TRBV11-3 TRBD2 - TGTGCCAGCAGCCCGGGGACTAGCGGGGGGGCCATCGATGAGCAGTTCTTC CASSPGTSGGAIDEQFF
TRBJ2-7 TRBV7-9 - - TGTGCCAGCAGCTTAGGGCAGTCATCCTACGAGCAGTACTTC CASSLGQSSYEQYF
TRBJ1-4 TRBV11-2 - - TGTGCCAGCAGCGAACTGGGGCAGACAACTAATGAAAAACTGTTTTTT CASSELGQTTNEKLFF
TRBJ1-4 TRBV6-5 - - TGTGCCAGCAGTTTTTACAGTAATGAAAAACTGTTTTTT CASSFYSNEKLFF
TRBJ1-2 TRBV6-6 TRBD1 few TGTGCCAGCAGACCGGACAGGGGGCGCCGGTATGGCTACACCTTC CASRPDRGRRYGYTF
TRBJ1-5 TRBV21-1 - - TGTGCCAGCAGCAAAAAGGGGGGACAGGGCCAAGTTTATAGCAATCAGCCCCAGCATTTT CASSKKGGQGQVYSNQPQHF
TRBJ2-3 TRBV10-1 TRBD2 - TGCGCCAGCAGTGAGGGGACTAGCGGGTTAGGAGATACGCAGTATTTT CASSEGTSGLGDTQYF
TRBJ1-1 TRBV6-5 - once TGTGCCAGCAGTTATGTCGGTGGTACTGAAGCTTTCTTT CASSYVGGTEAFF
TRBJ2-1 TRBV7-6 TRBD2 few TGTGCCAGCAGCCCCGTGATAGCGGGAGGTTTCAATGAGCAGTTCTTC CASSPVIAGGFNEQFF
TRBJ1-1 TRBV6-5 - - TGTGCCAGCAGTTACTCTAACAAGAACACTGAAGCTTTCTTT CASSYSNKNTEAFF
TRBJ1-3 TRBV5-6 - - TGTGCCAGCAGCTCCCGCCCCGGGGGGGGCGAAGGGAACACCATATATTTT CASSSRPGGGEGNTIYF
TRBJ1-1 TRBV4-1 TRBD1 - TGCGCCAGCAGCCAGGCACCGGGACAGGGTATTAGGGGGACTGAAGCTTTCTTT CASSQAPGQGIRGTEAFF
TRBJ2-7 TRBV28 TRBD1 once TGTGCCAGCATTGGGACAGGGAGGAGGTACGAGCAGTACTTC CASIGTGRRYEQYF
TRBJ1-4 TRBV27 TRBD1 - TGTGCCAGCAGTGACACAGGGGGGCTTAATGAAAAACTGTTTTTT CASSDTGGLNEKLFF
TRBJ2-7 TRBV19 - few TGTGCCAGTAGCATGGAAGGGGGCTACGAGCAGTACTTC CASSMEGGYEQYF
TRBJ1-2 TRBV19 TRBD1 - TGTGCCAGTAGTCCCGGACAGGGGATCTACTATGGCTACACCTTC CASSPGQGIYYGYTF
TRBJ2-7 TRBV18 TRBD1 - TGTGCCAGCTCACCCTCGACAGGGGGAAGCTCCTACGAGCAGTACTTC CASSPSTGGSSYEQYF
TRBJ1-5 TRBV6-1 TRBD1 few TGTGCCAGCAGTGATAGGGACAGGGGATTGCAGCCCCAGCATTTT CASSDRDRGLQPQHF
TRBJ1-5 TRBV28 - - TGTGCCAGCAGTCTACAGGGAATTAGTCAGCCCCAGCATTTT CASSLQGISQPQHF
TRBJ1-6 TRBV7-6 - - TGTGCCAGCAGCTTATCCCTGAGAGGCTATAATTCACCCCTCCACTTT CASSLSLRGYNSPLHF
TRBJ2-1 TRBV29-1 TRBD2 - TGCAGCGTTCCACTAGCGGGAGCGGATGAGCAGTTCTTC CSVPLAGADEQFF
TRBJ1-2 TRBV6-1 TRBD1 - TGTGCCAGCAGTCTGGACAGGGTGAAAGGCTACACCTTC CASSLDRVKGYTF
TRBJ2-2 TRBV4-1 TRBD1 - TGCGCCAGCAGCCAAGTCGAGGACAGGGAAACCGGGGAGCTGTTTTTT CASSQVEDRETGELFF
TRBJ2-5 TRBV27 - - TGTGCCAGCCCAAACCCCCCGTGGAGAGAGACCCAGTACTTC CASPNPPWRETQYF
TRBJ1-5 TRBV6-5 - - TGTGCCAGCAGTTCTCGGACAGGCAATCAGCCCCAGCATTTT CASSSRTGNQPQHF
TRBJ1-2 TRBV19 TRBD1 - TGTGCCAGTAGCCTAAGGGACAGGTTCGGTGGCGGCTACACCTTC CASSLRDRFGGGYTF
TRBJ1-4 TRBV19 TRBD1 - TGTGCCAGTAGTTTCCACAGGGGCCGACTCGGAGAAAAACTGTTTTTT CASSFHRGRLGEKLFF
TRBJ1-4 TRBV6-5 - medium-sized TGTGCCAGCAGTCTGACAGCTTCAACTAATGAAAAACTGTTTTTT CASSLTASTNEKLFF
TRBJ2-7 TRBV5-1 TRBD1 - TGCGCCAGCAGACCTGCGGGGACAGGGGCCTACGAGCAGTACTTC CASRPAGTGAYEQYF
TRBJ1-2 TRBV19 - - TGTGCCAGTAGTCCAGGGATCGACTATGGCTACACCTTC CASSPGIDYGYTF
TRBJ1-3 TRBV2 - - TGTGCCTCCTCGGTGGGGGGTTTTGCTGGAAACACCATATATTTT CASSVGGFAGNTIYF
TRBJ2-2 TRBV4-2 - once TGTGCCAGCAGCCAAGGGGGGGTATACACCGGGGAGCTGTTTTTT CASSQGGVYTGELFF
TRBJ1-1 TRBV5-6 - - TGTGCCAGCAGCTCTTCCTACACTGAAGCTTTCTTT CASSSSYTEAFF
TRBJ2-2 TRBV12-5 - - TGTGCTAGTGGTACAGGGAGCAGGGACACCGGGGAGCTGTTTTTT CASGTGSRDTGELFF
TRBJ1-1 TRBV7-9 - - TGTGCCAGCAGCCCCGACGGGGGTAGAGAAGCTTTCTTT CASSPDGGREAFF
TRBJ2-3 TRBV5-1 TRBD2 - TGCGCCAGCAGCTCTGGGACTAGCGGGAGGGCCTCTAGCACAGATACGCAGTATTTT CASSSGTSGRASSTDTQYF
TRBJ2-1 TRBV19 - once TGTGCCAGTAGTGAGGTTATGGGCTCCTACAATGAGCAGTTCTTC CASSEVMGSYNEQFF
TRBJ2-5 TRBV2 TRBD1 - TGTGCCAGCAGTCCACCAGGGGGCGCATCCCAAGAGACCCAGTACTTC CASSPPGGASQETQYF
TRBJ1-3 TRBV6-1 TRBD1 - TGTGCCAGCAGTGCCGGGACAGGGGGCACCATATATTTT CASSAGTGGTIYF
TRBJ1-1 TRBV27 TRBD1 - TGTGCCAGCAGGGAGACAGGGGGAAGAAGAGCTTTCTTT CASRETGGRRAFF